This entry lists 12 T cell receptor beta chains sequenced from one sample in a study of blood T cell repertoires in COVID-19. Clones were read by immunoSEQ multiplex PCR, and TCRdb kept only the in-frame ones, dropping some. The sample records around 270,000 clones, 88% being singletons. Sequences were obtained from peripheral blood. These receptors all stem from a man between 60 and 75 years old who had recovered from COVID-19.

The chain combines TRBV7-8 with TRBJ1-3, with D possibly TRBD1 on 6 matching bases. Trimming took off 1 base at V and 6 bases at J, with 16 bases between the two ends. Germline CDR1 and CDR2: SGHVS and FQNEAQ. This CDR3 has 16 amino acids. Here the CDR3 reads CASSLVDRIQENTIYF. CDR3 nucleotide sequence: TGTGCCAGCAGCTTAGTCGACAGGATTCAGGAAAACACCATATATTTT.

The chain uses TRBV7-6 and TRBJ2-3, with 10 bases identical to TRBD2. The CDR3 is made up of 15 amino acids. Germline V CDR1 and CDR2: SGHVS, FNYEAQ. Germline trimming cut 2 bases from V and 6 bases from J; bases unmatched to any gene: 5. The CDR3 DNA reads TGTGCCAGCAGCTTAAGAGCGGGGGGGCGCGATACGCAGTATTTT. The encoded protein is CASSLRAGGRDTQYF. The variable domain in full, completed from reference TRBV7-6 and TRBJ2-3, reads GAGVSQSPRYKVTKRGQDVALRCDPISGHVSLYWYRQALGQGPEFLTYFNYEAQQDKSGLPNDRFSAERPEGSISTLTIQRTEQRDSAMYRCASSLRAGGRDTQYFGPGTRLTVL.

This rearrangement joins TRBV5-1 to TRBJ1-5; D unresolved. Trimming took 2 bases from V and 3 from J, leaving 12 bases between them. From germline, CDR1 is SGHRS and CDR2 YFSETQ. The CDR3 extends over 15 amino acids. The CDR3 nucleotides read TGCGCCAGCAGCTTACGAGGGAATTTCAATCAGCCCCAGCATTTT. This codes for CASSLRGNFNQPQHF. The entire variable domain, with the rest obtained from reference TRBV5-1 and TRBJ1-5, is as follows: KAGVTQTPRYLIKTRGQQVTLSCSPISGHRSVSWYQQTPGQGLQFLFEYFSETQRNKGNFPGRFSGRQFSNSRSEMNVSTLELGDSALYLCASSLRGNFNQPQHFGDGTRLSIL.

V is TRBV7-3 and J is TRBJ2-1; the D gene is possibly TRBD1 (6 bases). The CDR3 totals 17 residues. V gave up 0 bases and J gave up 1 base, with 13 bases separating them. The germline gives CDR1 SGHTA, CDR2 FQGTGA. The CDR3 nucleotides are TGTGCCAGCAGCTTAACCGCTACCGGACAGTCCTACAATGAGCAGTTCTTC. Translation gives CASSLTATGQSYNEQFF.

This chain joins TRBV11-2 and TRBJ2-1, with TRBD2 identical over 10 bases. Germline V gene lookup returns CDR1 SGHAT and CDR2 FQNNGV. The length of the CDR3 is 15 residues. V was pared by 5 bases and J by 4 bases, with 5 bases of the junction left unmatched. The chain's CDR3 is CASSPSGGVYNEQFF. In DNA, the CDR3 is TGTGCCAGCAGCCCCAGCGGGGGGGTTTACAATGAGCAGTTCTTC.

The rearrangement uses TRBV6-6 and TRBJ2-2; 7 bases line up with TRBD1. Germline V gene sequence: CDR1 MNHNY, CDR2 SVGAGI (reference sequence). CDR3 length: 15 residues. The V and J ends lost 7 bases and 4 bases, in that order; junction bases with no gene match: 9. Here the CDR3 DNA reads TGTGCCAGCACCTTCCCCCCAGGGGGCACCGGGGAGCTGTTTTTT. It encodes CASTFPPGGTGELFF.

The chain is built from TRBV3-1 (or the pseudogene TRBV3-2) and TRBJ1-4, with D maybe TRBD1 (5 bases). Trimming removed 4 bases from V and 8 bases from J, with 14 bases in between. The CDR3 spans 14 residues. Germline lookup yields CDR1 LGHDT and CDR2 YNNKEL (reference sequence). CDR3 region: CASSPRQRPEKLFF. CDR3 nucleotides: TGTGCCAGCAGCCCGAGACAGAGACCGGAAAAACTGTTTTTT.

The V and J genes are TRBV15 and TRBJ1-5; D not resolved. V lost 0 bases and J 5 bases, leaving 14 bases between the germline ends. The germline gives CDR1 LNHNV, CDR2 YYDKDF (reference sequence). The CDR3 covers 16 residues. The CDR3 here is CATSRDFTSQDQPQHF. The CDR3 DNA reads TGTGCCACCAGCAGAGATTTTACAAGCCAGGATCAGCCCCAGCATTTT.

The chain uses TRBV14 and TRBJ2-7; TRBD2 matches at 10 bases. The CDR3 is made up of 16 amino acids. Unmatched junction bases numbered 7, after V lost 5 bases and J lost 0 bases. Looked up from germline, CDR1 is SGHDN and CDR2 is FVKESK. CDR3 sequence (DNA): TGTGCCAGCAGCTCAGTAGCGGGGGGCAGCTCCTACGAGCAGTACTTC. Its protein product is CASSSVAGGSSYEQYF.

The genes are TRBV7-8 and TRBJ2-7, with a weak D call TRBD2 (6 bases). This CDR3 comprises 19 residues. Germline V gives CDR1 SGHVS, CDR2 FQNEAQ. Trimming shortened V by 2 bases and J by 2 bases, and 25 bases separated the two germline ends. The chain's CDR3 is CASSLNPQGSTGLPYEQYF. The CDR3 DNA sequence: TGTGCCAGCAGCTTAAACCCCCAGGGATCAACGGGACTTCCCTACGAGCAGTACTTC.

V is TRBV7-9 and J is TRBJ1-2; 8 bases are a match to TRBD1. This CDR3 has 17 residues. V dropped 5 bases and J dropped 2; count of bases not matched to a gene: 13. Germline V CDR1 and CDR2: SEHNR, FQNEAQ (reference sequence). CDR3 protein: CASSPGTGRGSNYGYTF. Written as DNA, the CDR3 is TGTGCCAGCAGCCCAGGGACAGGCAGAGGGTCGAACTATGGCTACACCTTC.

This chain uses TRBV19 with TRBJ2-7; TRBD1 matches 10 bases. CDR3 size: 14 residues. The V segment lost 5 bases and the J segment 4 bases; nucleotides outside the gene matches: 5. Per germline, CDR1 LNHDA and CDR2 SQIVND (reference sequence). The CDR3, as DNA: TGTGCCAGTAGTTCGCGGACAGGGGGGTACGAGCAGTACTTC. This sequence encodes CASSSRTGGYEQYF. Combining the CDR3 with reference TRBV19 and TRBJ2-7 gives the whole variable domain DGGITQSPKYLFRKEGQNVTLSCEQNLNHDAMYWYRQDPGQGLRLIYYSQIVNDFQKGDIAEGYSVSREKKESFPLTVTSAQKNPTAFYLCASSSRTGGYEQYFGPGTRLTVT.